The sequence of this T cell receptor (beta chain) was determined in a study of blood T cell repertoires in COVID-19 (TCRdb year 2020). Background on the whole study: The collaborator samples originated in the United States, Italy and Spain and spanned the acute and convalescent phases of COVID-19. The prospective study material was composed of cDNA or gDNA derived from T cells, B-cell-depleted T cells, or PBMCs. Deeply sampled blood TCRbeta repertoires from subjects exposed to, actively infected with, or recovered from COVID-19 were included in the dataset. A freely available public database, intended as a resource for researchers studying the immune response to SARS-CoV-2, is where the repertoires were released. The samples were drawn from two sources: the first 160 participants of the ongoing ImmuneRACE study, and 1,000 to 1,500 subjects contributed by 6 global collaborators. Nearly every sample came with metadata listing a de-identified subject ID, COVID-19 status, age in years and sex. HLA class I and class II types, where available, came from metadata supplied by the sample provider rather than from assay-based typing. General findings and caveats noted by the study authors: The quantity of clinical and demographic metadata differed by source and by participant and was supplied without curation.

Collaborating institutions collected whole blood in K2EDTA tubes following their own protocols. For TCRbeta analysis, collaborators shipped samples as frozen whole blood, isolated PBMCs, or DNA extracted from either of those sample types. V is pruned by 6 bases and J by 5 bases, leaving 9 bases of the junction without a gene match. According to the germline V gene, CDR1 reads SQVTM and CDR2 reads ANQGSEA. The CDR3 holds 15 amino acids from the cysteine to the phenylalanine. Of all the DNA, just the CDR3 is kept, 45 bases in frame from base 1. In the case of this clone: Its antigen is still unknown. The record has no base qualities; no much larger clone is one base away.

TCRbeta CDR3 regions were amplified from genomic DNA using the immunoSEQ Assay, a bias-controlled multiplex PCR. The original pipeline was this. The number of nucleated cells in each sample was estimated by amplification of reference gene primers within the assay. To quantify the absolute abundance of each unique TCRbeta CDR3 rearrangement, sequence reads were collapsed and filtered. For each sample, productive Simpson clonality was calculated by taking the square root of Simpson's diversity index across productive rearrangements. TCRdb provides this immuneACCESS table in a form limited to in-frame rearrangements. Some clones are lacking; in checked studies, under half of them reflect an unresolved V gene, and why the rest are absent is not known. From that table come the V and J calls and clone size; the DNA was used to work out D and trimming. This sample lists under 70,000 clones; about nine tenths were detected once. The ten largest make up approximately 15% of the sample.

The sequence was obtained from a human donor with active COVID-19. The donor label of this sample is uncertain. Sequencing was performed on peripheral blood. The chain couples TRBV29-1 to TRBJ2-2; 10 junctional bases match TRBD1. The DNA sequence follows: TGCAGCGTCGAGGTCGGGACAGGGGTGACCGGGGAGCTGTTTTTT. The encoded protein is CSVEVGTGVTGELFF.